These 18 T cell receptor beta chains originate from one sample sequenced in a study of blood T cell repertoires in COVID-19. This table comes from immunoSEQ multiplex PCR, and its TCRdb copy is limited to in-frame clones, with some not included. This table has about 100,000 clones, around nine tenths appearing once. The sequencing input was peripheral blood. These TCRs come from a human donor with COVID-19, enrolled during active disease. The donor label of this sample is uncertain.

The DNA of the CDR3 is TGTGCCAGCAGTTCTCAGGGAGGTGGAACGGTTTCACCCCTCCACTTT. It is translated as CASSSQGGGTVSPLHF. This chain uses TRBV27 with TRBJ1-6, with D perhaps matching TRBD1 (5 bases). Germline V gives CDR1 MNHEY, CDR2 SMNVEV (reference sequence). V was cut by 4 bases and J by 9 bases, with 19 bases left in between. The length of the CDR3 is 16 residues.

The V gene is TRBV6-5, the J gene TRBJ2-1; the match to TRBD1 covers 9 bases. This CDR3 is 15 amino acids long. Germline CDR1 is MNHEY and CDR2 is SVGAGI. The V gene end was trimmed by 6 bases and the J gene end by 4 bases; junction bases not matched to a gene: 7. CDR3 sequence (DNA): TGTGCCAGCAGGGACAGGACAGGGGCATACAATGAGCAGTTCTTC. Protein: CASRDRTGAYNEQFF.

This clone was counted a few times. The gene calls are TRBV7-9 and TRBJ1-6; unclear D gene. Trimming took off 8 bases at V and 9 bases at J, with 17 bases between the two ends. The CDR3 is 14 amino acids. Germline V gene data show CDR1 as SEHNR and CDR2 as FQNEAQ (reference sequence). CDR3 nucleotides: TGTGCCAGCGCACCCGGCAGTACGGGTTCACCCCTCCACTTT. Its protein is CASAPGSTGSPLHF.

The chain joins TRBV12-5 to TRBJ1-5, with 7 bases matching TRBD1. Germline CDR1 and CDR2: LGHNT and FRNRAP. The CDR3 loop spans 15 amino acids. J lost 3 bases, V lost 5 bases, and 7 bases had no gene match. CDR3 protein: CASGPPTGNNQPQHF. The CDR3 DNA is TGTGCTAGTGGTCCCCCGACAGGGAACAATCAGCCCCAGCATTTT. Looking up the rest from reference TRBV12-5 and TRBJ1-5 gives the full variable domain: DARVTQTPRHKVTEMGQEVTMRCQPILGHNTVFWYRQTMMQGLELLAYFRNRAPLDDSGMPKDRFSAEMPDATLATLKIQPSEPRDSAVYFCASGPPTGNNQPQHFGDGTRLSIL.

The chain employs TRBV6-5 and TRBJ2-2, with D possibly matching TRBD1 (5 bases). V lost 6 bases and J lost 0, with 11 bases in between. The V gene's germline CDR1 is MNHEY and CDR2 SVGAGI. The CDR3 is made up of 15 amino acids. DNA for the CDR3: TGTGCCAGCAGCTCCAGGGTCGCGAACACCGGGGAGCTGTTTTTT. Protein product: CASSSRVANTGELFF.

J is TRBJ1-2 and V is TRBV12-3 or TRBV12-4; 7 nucleotides agree with TRBD1. The length of the CDR3 is 13 residues. Unmatched junction bases numbered 6, after V lost 5 bases and J lost 6 bases. This CDR3 reads CASSTWDRHGYTF. CDR3 DNA sequence: TGTGCCAGCAGTACCTGGGACAGACATGGCTACACCTTC.

This clone was counted once. This chain links TRBV12-3 or TRBV12-4 with TRBJ1-2; the match to TRBD1 covers 7 bases. The CDR3 extends over 12 amino acids. V dropped 6 bases and J dropped 7; count of bases not matched to a gene: 5. CDR3 in amino acids: CASSVTGVGYTF. DNA for the CDR3: TGTGCCAGCAGCGTAACAGGGGTTGGCTACACCTTC.

Only one count was recorded for this clone. The genes are TRBV7-8 and TRBJ2-5; TRBD1 agrees at 7 bases. Germline trimming cut 5 bases from V and 2 bases from J; bases unmatched to any gene: 8. The CDR3 is made up of 15 amino acids. Germline V CDR1 and CDR2: SGHVS, FQNEAQ. This CDR3 reads CASSRPGTEQETQYF. The CDR3, as DNA: TGTGCCAGCAGCAGACCCGGGACAGAACAAGAGACCCAGTACTTC.

The V gene is TRBV5-5, the J gene TRBJ1-1; D is unresolved. The V and J ends lost 3 bases and 3 bases respectively, with 21 bases between them. Germline V gene lookup returns CDR1 SGHKS and CDR2 YYEKEE (reference sequence). CDR3 length equals 17 residues. CDR3 DNA sequence: TGTGCCAGCAGCTCTCGTGCGGAGGGCTTGACCGACACTGAAGCTTTCTTT. The encoded protein is CASSSRAEGLTDTEAFF.

The CDR3 region has the DNA TGCGCCAGCAGCTCAGAGGGACAGCATAATGAAAAACTGTTTTTT. Translated, it gives CASSSEGQHNEKLFF. The genes are TRBV5-1 and TRBJ1-4; 7 nucleotides line up with TRBD1. Germline CDR1 and CDR2: SGHRS and YFSETQ. This CDR3 has 15 amino acids. J was trimmed by 4 bases and V by 3 bases; bases with no gene match: 6. The full variable domain, rest sourced from reference TRBV5-1 and TRBJ1-4, is KAGVTQTPRYLIKTRGQQVTLSCSPISGHRSVSWYQQTPGQGLQFLFEYFSETQRNKGNFPGRFSGRQFSNSRSEMNVSTLELGDSALYLCASSSEGQHNEKLFFGSGTQLSVL.

The chain carries TRBV5-4 and TRBJ2-7; the D gene is possibly TRBD2 (6 bases). The germline CDR1 and CDR2 sequences are SGHNT and YYREEE (reference sequence). This CDR3 region has 15 residues. The ends were cut back, 5 bases at V and 4 bases at J, with 19 bases in the middle. For the CDR3, the DNA is TGTGCCAGCAGTTTCCCCGGAGGGAGATCGTACGAGCAGTACTTC. It encodes CASSFPGGRSYEQYF.

The chain links TRBV19 to TRBJ1-4; no clear D. Trimming shortened V by 5 bases and J by 7 bases, and 8 bases separated the two germline ends. CDR3 size: 12 residues. CDR1 is LNHDA, CDR2 SQIVND, per germline (reference sequence). This CDR3 is CASSAGGEKLFF. Here the CDR3 DNA reads TGTGCCAGTAGTGCAGGAGGTGAAAAACTGTTTTTT.

The rearrangement links TRBV11-2 to TRBJ1-2, with D hard to call. Germline CDR1 is SGHAT and CDR2 is FQNNGV. This CDR3 comprises 15 residues. V was shortened by 0 bases and J by 4 bases, with 12 bases between the two germline ends. CDR3 nucleotides: TGTGCCAGCAGCTTAGAGGGCAGCCCATCCTATGGCTACACCTTC. Its translation is CASSLEGSPSYGYTF.

J is TRBJ2-7 and V is TRBV9, with D tentatively TRBD1 (6 bases). The V and J ends lost 2 bases and 4 bases respectively, with 19 bases between them. This CDR3 is built from 16 residues. The germline CDR1 and CDR2 sequences are SGDLS and YYNGEE. The DNA for the CDR3 is TGTGCCAGCAGCGTGGCCCGGGACACGAGCGGTTACGAGCAGTACTTC. This gives the protein CASSVARDTSGYEQYF.

The chain couples TRBV2 to TRBJ1-4; D is uncertain. In germline, CDR1 is SNHLY, CDR2 FYNNEI. The CDR3 has 12 residues. Between the trimmed V and J ends, which lost 0 bases and 15 bases, there was a span of 11 bases. CDR3: CASSEAYGEVFF. The CDR3 DNA sequence: TGTGCCAGCAGTGAAGCTTACGGTGAGGTGTTTTTT.

The rearrangement uses TRBV3-1 (or the pseudogene TRBV3-2) and TRBJ1-1; D possibly corresponds to TRBD1 (6 bases). The CDR3 extends over 17 amino acids. Looked up from germline, CDR1 is LGHDT and CDR2 is YNNKEL (reference sequence). V lost 4 bases, J lost 1 base, and 19 bases lay in between. CDR3 DNA: TGTGCCAGCAGCCCGGCGTGGGGGCCACAACCGAACACTGAAGCTTTCTTT. Protein product: CASSPAWGPQPNTEAFF.

The gene calls are TRBV5-1 and TRBJ1-2; weak D call: TRBD1 (6 bases). Trimming stripped 5 bases from V and 4 bases from J, with 9 bases between. Germline assignment: CDR1 SGHRS and CDR2 YFSETQ. This CDR3 contains 12 residues. This chain's CDR3 is CASRSDSYGYTF. CDR3 DNA: TGCGCCAGCAGATCGGACAGCTATGGCTACACCTTC.

The V and J genes are TRBV5-1 and TRBJ2-1; a possible D gene is TRBD1 (6 bases). This CDR3 spans 16 amino acids. The V end was cut by 0 bases, the J end by 7 bases, with 17 bases between. Germline V gene lookup returns CDR1 SGHRS and CDR2 YFSETQ. Here the CDR3 reads CASSLAHRELGNEQFF. In DNA, the CDR3 is TGCGCCAGCAGCTTGGCACACAGGGAACTGGGGAATGAGCAGTTCTTC.